The subject of this entry is one T cell receptor beta chain. The data derive from a study of radiotherapy plus CTLA-4 blockade in lung cancer. Generated by immunoSEQ multiplex PCR, the TCRdb table keeps only in-frame clones and is missing some. This sample has roughly 32,000 clones, with approximately 70% found just once. This CDR3 region has 15 residues. Germline lookup yields CDR1 SGHAT and CDR2 FQNNGV. V lost 5 bases and J lost 5, with 19 bases in between. The chain couples TRBV11-2 to TRBJ2-7; tentatively, D is TRBD1 (5 bases). The sequence derives from a human donor with non-small cell lung cancer who had stable disease on radiotherapy plus ipilimumab. The sequenced sample was peripheral blood, obtained from a patient treated with radiotherapy plus ipilimumab. The CDR3 reads CASSERQPGAHEQYF. In nucleotides, the CDR3 is TGTGCCAGCAGCGAACGACAGCCCGGTGCCCACGAGCAGTACTTC. Together with reference TRBV11-2 and TRBJ2-7, the CDR3 gives the full variable domain: EAGVAQSPRYKIIEKRQSVAFWCNPISGHATLYWYQQILGQGPKLLIQFQNNGVVDDSQLPKDRFSAERLKGVDSTLKIQPAKLEDSAVYLCASSERQPGAHEQYFGPGTRLTVT.